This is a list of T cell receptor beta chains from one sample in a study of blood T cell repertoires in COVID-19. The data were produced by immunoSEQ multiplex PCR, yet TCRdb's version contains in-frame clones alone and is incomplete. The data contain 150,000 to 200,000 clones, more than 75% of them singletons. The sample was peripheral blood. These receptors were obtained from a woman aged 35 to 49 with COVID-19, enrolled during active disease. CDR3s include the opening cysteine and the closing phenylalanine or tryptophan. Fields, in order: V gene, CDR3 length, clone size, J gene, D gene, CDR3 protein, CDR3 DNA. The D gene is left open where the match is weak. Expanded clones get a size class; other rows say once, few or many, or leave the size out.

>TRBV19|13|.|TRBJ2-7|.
CASSMEQGDEQYF
TGTGCCAGTAGTATGGAACAGGGTGACGAGCAGTACTTC
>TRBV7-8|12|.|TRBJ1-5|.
CASSPRGQPQHF
TGTGCCAGCAGCCCCAGGGGCCAGCCCCAGCATTTT
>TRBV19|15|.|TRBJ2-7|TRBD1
CASSIPDRGRTEQYF
TGTGCCAGTAGTATCCCAGACAGGGGGCGTACCGAGCAGTACTTC
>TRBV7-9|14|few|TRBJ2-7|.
CASSLGTALYEQYF
TGTGCCAGCAGCTTAGGGACTGCCCTTTACGAGCAGTACTTC
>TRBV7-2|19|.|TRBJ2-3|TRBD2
CASSLFLSGGAGPTDTQYF
TGTGCCAGCAGCTTATTCCTGAGCGGGGGGGCTGGGCCGACAGATACGCAGTATTTT
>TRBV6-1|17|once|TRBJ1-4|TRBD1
CASSVTGRSATNEKLFF
TGTGCCAGCAGTGTGACAGGGAGGAGTGCAACTAATGAAAAACTGTTTTTT
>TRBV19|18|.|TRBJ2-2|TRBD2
CASRTWRLAGPGTGELFF
TGTGCCAGTAGGACCTGGCGGCTAGCGGGACCCGGCACCGGGGAGCTGTTTTTT
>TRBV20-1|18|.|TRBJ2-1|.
CSASSLVNQGISYNEQFF
TGCAGTGCTAGTTCCCTAGTTAACCAGGGGATCTCCTACAATGAGCAGTTCTTC
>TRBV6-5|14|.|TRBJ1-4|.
CASSYSGADEKLFF
TGTGCCAGCAGTTACTCGGGGGCAGATGAAAAACTGTTTTTT
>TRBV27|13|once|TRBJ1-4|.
CASMGPALEKLFF
TGTGCCAGCATGGGGCCAGCTCTTGAAAAACTGTTTTTT
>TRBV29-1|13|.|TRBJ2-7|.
CSIGDGGPYEQYF
TGCAGCATCGGAGACGGCGGCCCCTACGAGCAGTACTTC
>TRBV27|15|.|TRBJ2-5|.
CASSLSWQGGETQYF
TGTGCCAGCAGTTTATCCTGGCAGGGAGGAGAGACCCAGTACTTC
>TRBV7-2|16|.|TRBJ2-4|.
CASSYVGQMGKNIQYF
TGTGCCAGCAGCTACGTTGGACAGATGGGCAAAAACATTCAGTACTTC
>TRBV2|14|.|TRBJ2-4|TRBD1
CASSGGTGRNIQYF
TGTGCCAGCAGTGGCGGGACAGGACGAAACATTCAGTACTTC
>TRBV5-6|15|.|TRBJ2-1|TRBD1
CASSLPGTVNNEQFF
TGTGCCAGCAGCTTACCCGGGACAGTTAACAATGAGCAGTTCTTC
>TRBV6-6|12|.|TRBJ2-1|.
CASSYEGVGQFF
TGTGCCAGCAGTTACGAGGGGGTTGGGCAGTTCTTC
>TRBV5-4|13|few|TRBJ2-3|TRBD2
CASSWGGEDTQYF
TGTGCCAGCAGCTGGGGGGGAGAAGATACGCAGTATTTT
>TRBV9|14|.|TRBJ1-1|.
CASSVFGANTEAFF
TGTGCCAGCAGCGTTTTTGGGGCGAACACTGAAGCTTTCTTT
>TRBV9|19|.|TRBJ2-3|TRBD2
CASSAPGLAGSSSTDTQYF
TGTGCCAGCAGCGCCCCGGGACTAGCGGGGTCCTCTAGCACAGATACGCAGTATTTT
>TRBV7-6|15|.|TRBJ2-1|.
CASSPRLAPSNEQFF
TGTGCCAGCAGCCCCCGGCTAGCGCCTTCCAATGAGCAGTTCTTC
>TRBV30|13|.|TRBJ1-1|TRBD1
CAWDRGLNTEAFF
TGTGCCTGGGACAGGGGCCTGAACACTGAAGCTTTCTTT
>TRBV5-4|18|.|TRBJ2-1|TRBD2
CASSQRLAGGSSYNEQFF
TGTGCCAGCAGCCAAAGACTAGCGGGAGGTTCCTCCTACAATGAGCAGTTCTTC
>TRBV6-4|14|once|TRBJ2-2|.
CASSEQASTGELFF
TGTGCCAGCAGTGAACAGGCGAGCACCGGGGAGCTGTTTTTT
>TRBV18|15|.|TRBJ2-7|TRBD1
CASSPTATGSSGQYF
TGTGCCAGCTCACCAACCGCGACAGGGTCCAGCGGGCAGTACTTC
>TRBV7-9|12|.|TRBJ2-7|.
CASSPNPWEQYF
TGTGCCAGCAGCCCTAACCCCTGGGAGCAGTACTTC
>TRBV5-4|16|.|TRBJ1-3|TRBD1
CASSQIQGAPGNTIYF
TGTGCCAGCAGCCAAATACAGGGGGCGCCTGGAAACACCATATATTTT
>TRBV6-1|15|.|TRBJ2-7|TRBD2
CASSEKVGGGSEQYF
TGTGCCAGCAGTGAAAAGGTCGGCGGGGGATCCGAGCAGTACTTC
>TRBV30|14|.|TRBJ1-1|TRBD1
CAWSAGTGGTEAFF
TGTGCCTGGAGTGCCGGGACAGGGGGCACTGAAGCTTTCTTT
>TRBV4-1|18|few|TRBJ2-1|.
CASSQEGPERASDNEQFF
TGCGCCAGCAGCCAAGAAGGGCCTGAGCGGGCCTCTGACAATGAGCAGTTCTTC
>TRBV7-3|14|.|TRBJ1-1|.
CASSFTPMNTEAFF
TGTGCCAGCAGCTTCACACCCATGAACACTGAAGCTTTCTTT
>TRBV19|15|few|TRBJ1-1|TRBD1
CASSPQGEANTEAFF
TGTGCCAGTAGTCCCCAGGGGGAGGCGAACACTGAAGCTTTCTTT
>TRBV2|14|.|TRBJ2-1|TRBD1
CASSGGTGNNEQFF
TGTGCCAGCAGTGGCGGGACAGGGAATAATGAGCAGTTCTTC
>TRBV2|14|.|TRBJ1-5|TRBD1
CASILDRGNQPQHF
TGTGCCAGCATCCTAGACAGGGGGAATCAGCCCCAGCATTTT
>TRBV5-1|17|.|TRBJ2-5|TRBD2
CASSRRTSGSYQETQYF
TGCGCCAGCAGCCGGAGGACTAGCGGTTCTTACCAAGAGACCCAGTACTTC
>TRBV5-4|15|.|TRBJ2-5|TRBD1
CASSPGGQGGETQYF
TGTGCCAGCAGCCCGGGGGGACAGGGAGGAGAGACCCAGTACTTC
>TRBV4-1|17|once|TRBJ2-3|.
CASSQGGPARYTDTQYF
TGCGCCAGCAGCCAAGGGGGGCCAGCGCGATACACAGATACGCAGTATTTT
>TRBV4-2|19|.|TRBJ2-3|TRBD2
CASSQDLIMLAGGGNTQYF
TGTGCCAGCAGCCAAGACCTGATTATGCTAGCGGGGGGCGGGAATACGCAGTATTTT
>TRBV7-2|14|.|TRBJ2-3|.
CASSFGGAADTQYF
TGTGCCAGCAGCTTTGGAGGAGCTGCAGATACGCAGTATTTT
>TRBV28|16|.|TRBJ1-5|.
CASTPFVGDSNQPQHF
TGTGCCAGCACCCCTTTCGTCGGGGATAGCAATCAGCCCCAGCATTTT
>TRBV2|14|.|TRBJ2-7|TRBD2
CACRRTSDSYEQYF
TGTGCCTGCAGACGGACTAGCGACTCCTACGAGCAGTACTTC
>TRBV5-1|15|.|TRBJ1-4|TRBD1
CASSFLGQGKEKLFF
TGCGCCAGCAGCTTTCTCGGACAGGGGAAGGAAAAACTGTTTTTT
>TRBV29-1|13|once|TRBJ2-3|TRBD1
CSATTGGIDTQYF
TGCAGCGCTACGACAGGGGGCATCGATACGCAGTATTTT
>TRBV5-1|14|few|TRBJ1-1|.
CASSLAGRNTEAFF
TGCGCCAGCAGCTTGGCAGGCAGGAACACTGAAGCTTTCTTT
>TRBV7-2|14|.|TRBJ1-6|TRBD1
CASSLVPLTGSLHF
TGTGCCAGCAGCTTAGTACCCCTGACAGGGTCCCTCCACTTT
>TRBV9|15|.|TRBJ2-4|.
CASSVGGVASSIQYF
TGTGCCAGCAGCGTAGGGGGAGTAGCGTCTAGCATTCAGTACTTC
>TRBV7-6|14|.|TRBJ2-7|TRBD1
CASSFAERQGEQYF
TGTGCCAGCAGCTTCGCAGAACGACAGGGGGAGCAGTACTTC
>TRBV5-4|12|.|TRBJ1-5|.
CASSLRGKPQHF
TGTGCCAGCAGCTTGAGGGGCAAGCCCCAGCATTTT